This T cell receptor beta chain was observed in a study of memory B cells and T cells in multiple sclerosis. This clone was detected only a few times. As yet, its antigen is unknown. Regarding the study as a whole: Shared clonotype counts depended on differing compartment clone-set sizes and were normalized.

Separate sequencing covered autoproliferating (CFSE-dim) and non-proliferating (CFSE-high) T cells from stimulus-free culture. Cultures began with fewer than 5.5x10^7 CFSE-labeled PBMCs, unstimulated for roughly 7 days, with replicate wells pooled. The PBMCs received 0.5 uM CFSE and serum-free culture with no added stimuli. Sequenced by immunoSEQ multiplex PCR; TCRdb stores in-frame clones only, minus some. The sample includes about 32,000 clones, about 84% of them seen just once. Germline V lookup: CDR1 SGHTA, CDR2 FQGNSA. CDR3 size: 13 residues. Trimming shortened V by 3 bases and J by 0 bases, and 5 bases separated the two germline ends.

Sequences were obtained from PBMCs from blood kept in culture. This TCR came from a human donor with multiple sclerosis. The chain joins TRBV7-2 to TRBJ1-1; D perhaps matches TRBD1 (5 bases). DNA for the CDR3: TGTGCCAGCAGCTTGACAGTGAACACTGAAGCTTTCTTT. This sequence encodes CASSLTVNTEAFF.